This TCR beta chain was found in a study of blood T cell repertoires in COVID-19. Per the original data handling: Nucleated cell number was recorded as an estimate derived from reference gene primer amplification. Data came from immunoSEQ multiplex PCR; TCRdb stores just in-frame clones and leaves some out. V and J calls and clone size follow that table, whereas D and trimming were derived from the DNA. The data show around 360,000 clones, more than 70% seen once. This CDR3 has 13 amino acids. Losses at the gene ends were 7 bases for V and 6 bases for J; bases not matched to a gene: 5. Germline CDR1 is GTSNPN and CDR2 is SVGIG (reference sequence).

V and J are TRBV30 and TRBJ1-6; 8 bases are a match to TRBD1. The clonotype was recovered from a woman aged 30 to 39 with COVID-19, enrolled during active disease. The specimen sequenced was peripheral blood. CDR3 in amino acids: CAYRTGSNSPLHF. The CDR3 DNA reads TGTGCCTACCGGACAGGGAGTAATTCACCCCTCCACTTT.